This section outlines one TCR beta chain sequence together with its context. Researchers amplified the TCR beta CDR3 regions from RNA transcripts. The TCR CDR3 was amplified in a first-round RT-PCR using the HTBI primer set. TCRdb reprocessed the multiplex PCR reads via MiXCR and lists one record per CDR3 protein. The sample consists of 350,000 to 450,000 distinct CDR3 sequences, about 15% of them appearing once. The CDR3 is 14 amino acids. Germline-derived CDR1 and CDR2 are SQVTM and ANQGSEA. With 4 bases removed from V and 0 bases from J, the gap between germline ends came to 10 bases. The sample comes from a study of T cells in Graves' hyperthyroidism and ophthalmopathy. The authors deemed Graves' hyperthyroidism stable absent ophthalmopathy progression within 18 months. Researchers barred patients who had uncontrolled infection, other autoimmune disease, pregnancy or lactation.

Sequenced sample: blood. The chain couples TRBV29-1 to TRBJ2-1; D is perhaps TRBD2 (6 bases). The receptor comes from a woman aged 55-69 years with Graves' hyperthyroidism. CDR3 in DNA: TGCAGCGTTGGTCGGGAGAGCTCCTACAATGAGCAGTTCTTC. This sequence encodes CSVGRESSYNEQFF.